A single sample gave rise to the 31 T cell receptor beta chains below, sequenced in a study of T-cell reconstitution after alpha-beta-depleted transplantation in children (dated by TCRdb to the mid-2010s). Preparation of the library involved PCR. TCRdb lists the instrument as Illumina HiSeq 2500. TCR library preparation used molecular barcoding, with unique molecular identifiers applied to normalize quantification of the TCRbeta repertoire. TCRdb trimmed public reads at Q25 via fastp, called clones via MiXCR and kept in-frame beta chains. Rows are unified per CDR3 protein, each entry keeping the most common DNA and genes. In this sample the table shows 600,000 to 800,000 distinct CDR3 sequences, around 13% of which occur a single time. The ten largest clonotypes hold roughly 0.77% of the sample. The intended sense of this specimen's treatment or condition label: allogeneic hematopoietic cell transplantation with graft depleted of TCRalphabeta T cells and CD19 B cells.

Specimen: PBMCs, collected before TCRalphabeta/CD19-depleted stem cell transplant. The receptors derive from a girl aged 2-10 years with congenital amegakaryocytic thrombocytopenia, due to receive a stem cell transplant.

The chain links TRBV2 to TRBJ1-1; 8 nucleotides agree with TRBD1. Germline loops: CDR1 SNHLY, CDR2 FYNNEI. The CDR3 contains 19 residues. With 6 bases clipped from V and 3 bases from J, the junction kept 21 bases outside the gene matches. The CDR3 DNA is TGTGCCAGCAGAGTCAGAGGGGAGGGACAGGCGGTTGAGTACACTGAAGCTTTCTTT. It translates to CASRVRGEGQAVEYTEAFF.

This clonotype was observed a few times. This chain connects TRBV29-1 to TRBJ2-1; 9 bases match TRBD2. V was pared by 0 bases and J by 4 bases, with 4 bases of the junction left unmatched. Germline V gene lookup returns CDR1 SQVTM and CDR2 ANQGSEA. This CDR3 region has 15 residues. CDR3 region: CSVEDASGAYNEQFF. In DNA form, the CDR3 reads TGCAGCGTTGAAGATGCTAGCGGGGCTTACAATGAGCAGTTCTTC.

The genes are TRBV12-5 and TRBJ2-7; D call uncertain. Germline values: CDR1 LGHNT, CDR2 FRNRAP. Trimming stripped 3 bases from V and 6 bases from J, with 9 bases between. The CDR3 contains 12 residues. The CDR3 DNA follows: TGTGCTAGTGGTTTCCCGGCCCTCGAGCAGTACTTC. It encodes CASGFPALEQYF.

As to this clonotype: A far larger clone is one base from this, pointing to a likely read error. The V and J genes are TRBV12-3 or TRBV12-4 and TRBJ2-7; D not certain. This CDR3 has 11 residues. With 6 bases removed from V and 0 bases from J, the gap between germline ends came to 3 bases. CDR3 sequence (DNA): TGTGCCAGCAGGCTCTCCTACGAGCAGTACTTC. It codes for CASRLSYEQYF.

The genes are TRBV7-6 and TRBJ2-7, with D uncertain. The CDR3 extends over 14 amino acids. Between the trimmed V and J ends, which lost 1 base and 4 bases, there was a span of 11 bases. Germline-derived CDR1 and CDR2 are SGHVS and FNYEAQ. The CDR3 DNA follows: TGTGCCAGCAGCTTAGAGCGAGCCGGTTACGAGCAGTACTTC. Its translation: CASSLERAGYEQYF.

This clonotype was counted a few times. J is TRBJ2-3 and V is TRBV5-1; no firm D call. Trimming took off 4 bases at V and 2 bases at J, with 14 bases between the two ends. From germline, CDR1 is SGHRS and CDR2 YFSETQ. CDR3 length equals 15 residues. The CDR3 bases are TGCGCCAGCAGCGACGAAGGGCATTACACAGATACGCAGTATTTT. Translated, it gives CASSDEGHYTDTQYF.

This clonotype was seen only a few times. The chain carries TRBV12-3 or TRBV12-4 and TRBJ2-1; TRBD2 matches at 9 bases. V gave up 3 bases and J gave up 10 bases; unmatched junction bases: 4. This CDR3 has 13 residues. The CDR3 loop reads CASSFLAGAEQFF. Written as DNA, the CDR3 is TGTGCCAGCAGTTTCTTAGCGGGAGCAGAGCAGTTCTTC.

This clonotype was seen repeatedly, ten times or more. CDR3 sequence (DNA): TGTGCCAGCAGCTTAGCCTACGTGAACAGGGGGCATAATAATGAAAAACTGTTTTTT. This encodes CASSLAYVNRGHNNEKLFF. The chain has TRBV11-1 and TRBJ1-4; TRBD1 aligns across 9 bases. Germline CDR1 is SGHAT and CDR2 is FQDESV (reference sequence). J gave up 4 bases and V 0 bases, and 12 bases lay outside the gene matches. The CDR3 is 19 amino acids.

At least ten counts were recorded for this clonotype. The chain carries TRBV29-1 and TRBJ2-1, with D possibly being TRBD2 (5 bases). CDR3 length equals 15 residues. V was shortened by 7 bases and J by 5 bases, with 21 bases between the two germline ends. CDR1 is SQVTM and CDR2 is ANQGSEA in the germline V gene. The CDR3 nucleotides are TGCAGCGCCCCCCGCTCTACCCGGGGTCACAATGAGCAGTTCTTC. Protein product: CSAPRSTRGHNEQFF.

This clonotype came up a few times. V is TRBV12-3 or TRBV12-4 and J is TRBJ2-5, with no clear D. This CDR3 has 13 amino acids. Deletions cut 3 bases from V and 5 bases from J, with 10 bases between. CDR3 nucleotides: TGTGCCAGCAGTTTGATAGCTAGGGAGACCCAGTACTTC. Residues: CASSLIARETQYF.

This clonotype was counted only a few times. The CDR3 nucleotides are TGTGCCAGCAGTAGGTGGGAGAGCACAGATACGCAGTATTTT. Translation gives CASSRWESTDTQYF. The chain employs TRBV7-8 and TRBJ2-3, with D possibly being TRBD2 (5 bases). Trimming stripped 6 bases from V and 0 bases from J, with 10 bases between. The germline gives CDR1 SGHVS, CDR2 FQNEAQ. CDR3 length equals 14 residues.

On this clonotype itself: A read error may explain this, as a much larger clone is one base away. The gene calls are TRBV12-3 or TRBV12-4 and TRBJ1-1; D gene ambiguous. CDR3 length: 13 residues. The ends were cut back, 5 bases at V and 4 bases at J, with 11 bases in the middle. CDR3: CASSLSLITEAFF. The CDR3 bases are TGTGCCAGCAGTCTATCGTTGATCACTGAAGCTTTCTTT.

This clonotype showed up many times. J is TRBJ1-1 and V is TRBV29-1; D is unclear. V dropped 3 bases and J dropped 4 bases, with 9 bases sitting between them. The CDR3 runs to 12 residues. The germline V gene has CDR1 SQVTM and CDR2 ANQGSEA. CDR3 residues: CSVEARGTEAFF. The CDR3 nucleotides are TGCAGCGTTGAGGCCCGTGGCACTGAAGCTTTCTTT. Supplemented by reference TRBV29-1 and TRBJ1-1, the full variable domain reads SAVISQKPSRDICQRGTSLTIQCQVDSQVTMMFWYRQQPGQSLTLIATANQGSEATYESGFVIDKFPISRPNLTFSTLTVSNMSPEDSSIYLCSVEARGTEAFFGQGTRLTVV.

Written as DNA, the CDR3 is TGTGCCAGCAGCTTAGTAGGGATTAGCGGGACGGACGAGCAGTACTTC. Translated: CASSLVGISGTDEQYF. The chain joins TRBV7-9 to TRBJ2-7; 8 positions agree with TRBD2. The CDR3 runs 16 residues. Germline CDR1 SEHNR, CDR2 FQNEAQ (reference sequence). Trimming removed 1 base from V and 5 bases from J; junction bases left unmatched: 10.

This chain links TRBV7-3 with TRBJ2-1, with 12 bases lining up with TRBD2. CDR3 size: 13 residues. The germline gives CDR1 SGHTA, CDR2 FQGTGA. CDR3 in DNA: TGTTCGACTAGCGGGAGTCCGGGGAATGAGCAGTTCTTC. Its protein is CSTSGSPGNEQFF.

This clonotype was recorded many times. The CDR3 coding sequence is TGCGCCAGCAGCTTGGGCAGGGGAGAAGAGACCCAGTACTTC. Residues: CASSLGRGEETQYF. The chain carries TRBV5-1 and TRBJ2-5; tentatively, D is TRBD1 (6 bases). V gave up 0 bases and J gave up 3 bases, with 9 bases separating them. The CDR3 runs to 14 residues. Germline V gives CDR1 SGHRS, CDR2 YFSETQ.

This sequence joins TRBV5-1 and TRBJ2-7, with 9 bases identical to TRBD1. Germline CDR1 SGHRS, CDR2 YFSETQ. The J segment lost 4 bases and the V segment lost 5 bases, leaving 10 bases of the junction unmatched. The CDR3 is made up of 15 amino acids. The CDR3 loop reads CASRPPDRGSYEQYF. In DNA, the CDR3 is TGCGCCAGCAGGCCTCCGGACAGGGGTTCGTACGAGCAGTACTTC.

This chain joins TRBV7-9 and TRBJ2-7, with unresolved D. With 5 bases removed from V and 5 bases from J, the gap between germline ends came to 10 bases. Germline CDR1 and CDR2: SEHNR and FQNEAQ (reference sequence). The CDR3 has 12 amino acids. The DNA of the CDR3 is TGTGCCAGCAGCGACGTACCGAACGAGCAGTACTTC. This gives the protein CASSDVPNEQYF.

The table lists this clonotype with many counts. V gene TRBV5-1 combines with J gene TRBJ2-5; no clear D gene. The V end was cut by 1 base, the J end by 2 bases, with 12 bases between. Germline lookup yields CDR1 SGHRS and CDR2 YFSETQ. This CDR3 contains 15 residues. This CDR3 reads CASSLMVDGQETQYF. CDR3 coding DNA: TGCGCCAGCAGCTTGATGGTCGACGGACAAGAGACCCAGTACTTC.

This clonotype was counted many times. This chain connects TRBV20-1 to TRBJ2-1; 7 bases fit TRBD2. With 1 base clipped from V and 9 bases from J, the junction kept 12 bases outside the gene matches. CDR3 length: 15 residues. Germline V gene sequence: CDR1 DFQATT, CDR2 SNEGSKA (reference sequence). The CDR3 DNA reads as TGCAGTGCTAGAGGCGGACTAGTGGGTCTCGGTGAGCAGTTCTTC. Translating it yields CSARGGLVGLGEQFF.

This clonotype was recorded a few times. The rearrangement links TRBV10-3 to TRBJ2-5, with TRBD2 matching 7 bases. V was pared by 1 base and J by 4 bases, with 3 bases of the junction left unmatched. CDR3 length: 14 amino acids. Germline-derived CDR1 and CDR2 are ENHRY and SYGVKD. The CDR3 loop is CAISELGGRETQYF. For the CDR3, the DNA is TGTGCCATCAGTGAGTTGGGCGGGAGAGAGACCCAGTACTTC.

The chain is built from TRBV3-1 and TRBJ2-3; D not resolved. Looked up from germline, CDR1 is LGHDT and CDR2 is YNNKEL (reference sequence). Between the trimmed V and J ends, which lost 1 base and 11 bases, there was a span of 10 bases. This CDR3 region has 12 residues. The CDR3 region is CASSQGLTLQYF. DNA for the CDR3: TGTGCCAGCAGCCAAGGGTTAACGCTGCAGTATTTT.

At least ten counts were recorded for this clonotype. This chain joins TRBV20-1 and TRBJ2-1; 7 nucleotides line up with TRBD2. The J segment lost 0 bases and the V segment lost 0 bases, leaving 5 bases of the junction unmatched. Germline CDR1 and CDR2: DFQATT and SNEGSKA (reference sequence). This CDR3 has 16 residues. The CDR3 DNA reads TGCAGTGCTAGAGATTGGGGGGGGGACTCCTACAATGAGCAGTTCTTC. Amino acids: CSARDWGGDSYNEQFF.

The V gene is TRBV11-1, the J gene TRBJ2-6; no clear D. The CDR3 is 11 amino acids. Trimming pared 1 base from V and 13 bases from J, leaving 5 bases between. The germline CDR1 and CDR2 sequences are SGHAT and FQDESV (reference sequence). In nucleotides, the CDR3 is TGTGCCAGCAGCTTAGAAGGAGTCCTGACTTTC. It translates to CASSLEGVLTF.

This clonotype was seen only a few times. The chain couples TRBV5-1 to TRBJ2-6; D remains ambiguous. CDR3 size: 14 residues. Germline CDR1 is SGHRS and CDR2 is YFSETQ. V lost 3 bases to trimming and J lost 3 bases, with 7 bases between them. CDR3 residues: CASSSENGANVLTF. CDR3 nucleotides: TGCGCCAGCAGCTCGGAAAATGGGGCCAACGTCCTGACTTTC.

The chain carries TRBV4-1 and TRBJ1-1, with D perhaps matching TRBD1 (5 bases). CDR1 and CDR2 from the germline V gene are MGHRA and YSYEKL. The CDR3 runs 16 residues. V was trimmed by 1 base and J by 0 bases, leaving 12 bases between them. The CDR3 DNA follows: TGCGCCAGCAGCCAAGTGGGGGGGATCATGAACACTGAAGCTTTCTTT. Translation gives CASSQVGGIMNTEAFF.

In its sample, this clonotype was seen a few times. The V and J genes are TRBV30 and TRBJ2-2; no definite D call. V gave up 3 bases and J gave up 7 bases, with 6 bases separating them. Germline CDR1 and CDR2: GTSNPN and SVGIG (reference sequence). This CDR3 contains 11 residues. CDR3 bases: TGTGCCTGGAGGAGGAACGGGGAGCTGTTTTTT. The encoded protein is CAWRRNGELFF.

This clonotype was detected only a few times. The genes are TRBV20-1 and TRBJ2-7; TRBD1 is a possible D gene (5 bases). CDR3 length equals 12 residues. Trimming shortened V by 5 bases and J by 6 bases, and 14 bases separated the two germline ends. Germline V gene data show CDR1 as DFQATT and CDR2 as SNEGSKA (reference sequence). The CDR3: CSASGFGAEQYF. The CDR3 DNA reads TGCAGTGCTTCCGGTTTTGGGGCCGAGCAGTACTTC.

The chain couples TRBV6-5 to TRBJ2-1; tentatively, D is TRBD1 (5 bases). The V end was cut by 2 bases, the J end by 7 bases, with 15 bases between. This CDR3 spans 15 amino acids. The germline CDR1 and CDR2 sequences are MNHEY and SVGAGI. The CDR3 DNA is TGTGCCAGCAGTTACCTTTTCGCGCAGGGTAATGAGCAGTTCTTC. This encodes CASSYLFAQGNEQFF.

As to this clonotype: A much more abundant neighbour one base away suggests this may be a read error. The rearrangement links TRBV29-1 to TRBJ1-1; possible D gene TRBD1, 5 bases. Germline values: CDR1 SQVTM, CDR2 ANQGSEA. V was cut by 7 bases and J by 7 bases, with 13 bases left in between. This CDR3 has 11 residues. CDR3 loop: CSGEQVDEAFF. Written as DNA, the CDR3 is TGCAGCGGCGAACAGGTGGATGAAGCTTTCTTT.

In its sample, this clonotype was seen many times. The chain employs TRBV7-8 and TRBJ2-1; D may be TRBD2 (6 bases). The CDR3 is 15 residues long. In germline, CDR1 is SGHVS, CDR2 FQNEAQ. Deletions cut 5 bases from V and 3 bases from J, with 14 bases between. The CDR3 DNA reads as TGTGCCAGCAGCCTCCTCGGTAGCGGCTACAATGAGCAGTTCTTC. It is translated as CASSLLGSGYNEQFF.